Following are 22 T cell receptor beta chains from one sample sequenced in a study of CD8+ T cells in alopecia areata. It was cDNA, reverse transcribed from extracted RNA, that served as the sequencing template. Profiled with immunoSEQ multiplex PCR; TCRdb holds only in-frame clones, not every one. The data hold about 130,000 clones, with more than 40% observed a single time. The source was CD8+ T cells sorted from blood, collected at week 0. All receptors come from a human donor with alopecia areata.

This clone was recorded a few times. This sequence joins TRBV6-5 and TRBJ2-5, with a weak D call TRBD2 (5 bases). V was cut by 7 bases and J by 4 bases, with 19 bases left in between. Germline CDR1 reads MNHEY; CDR2 reads SVGAGI. The CDR3 contains 15 residues. The CDR3 DNA reads TGTGCCAGCACCATAGGCCGCGGACTTGGAGAGACCCAGTACTTC. The encoded protein is CASTIGRGLGETQYF.

This clone was picked up a small number of times. V gene TRBV27 combines with J gene TRBJ2-5; D not certain. From germline, CDR1 is MNHEY and CDR2 SMNVEV (reference sequence). Between the trimmed V and J ends, which lost 5 bases and 1 base, there was a span of 11 bases. There are 14 residues in the CDR3. The CDR3 protein is CASSGPGFQETQYF. CDR3 sequence (DNA): TGTGCCAGCAGTGGCCCTGGTTTCCAAGAGACCCAGTACTTC.

The chain couples TRBV4-1 to TRBJ2-5; 7 bases are a match to TRBD2. This CDR3 is built from 19 residues. Germline V gene data show CDR1 as MGHRA and CDR2 as YSYEKL. With V trimmed by 0 bases and J by 5 bases, 18 bases remained unmatched. CDR3 sequence: CASSQDHLGGSPTRETQYF. As DNA, the CDR3 is TGCGCCAGCAGCCAAGATCACCTCGGGGGGAGCCCAACGAGGGAGACCCAGTACTTC.

This clone appeared a few times. CDR3 nucleotide sequence: TGCGCCAGCAGCCAGGGGACAGGCGATTACGAGCAGTACTTC. This codes for CASSQGTGDYEQYF. The V call is TRBV4-3, the J call TRBJ2-7; 8 bases line up with TRBD1. There are 14 residues in the CDR3. V shed 3 bases and J 4 bases; nucleotides not matched to a gene: 5. CDR1 is LGHNA and CDR2 is YSLEER in the germline V gene.

The V gene is TRBV4-1, the J gene TRBJ2-7, with D unclear. In germline, CDR1 is MGHRA, CDR2 YSYEKL. V was cut by 3 bases and J by 2 bases, with 14 bases left in between. The length of the CDR3 is 15 residues. The DNA for the CDR3 is TGCGCCAGCAGCCACCCGCCCGGCAGAGCCTACGAGCAGTACTTC. This codes for CASSHPPGRAYEQYF.

The gene calls are TRBV29-1 and TRBJ1-1, with 8 bases matching TRBD1. The germline V gene has CDR1 SQVTM and CDR2 ANQGSEA. The CDR3 sequence is 15 residues long. With V trimmed by 7 bases and J by 5 bases, 15 bases remained unmatched. CDR3 sequence: CSAHVSDRAGTEAFF. The CDR3 DNA sequence: TGCAGCGCTCATGTCTCGGACAGGGCGGGGACTGAAGCTTTCTTT. The whole variable domain, remainder taken from reference TRBV29-1 and TRBJ1-1, is SAVISQKPSRDICQRGTSLTIQCQVDSQVTMMFWYRQQPGQSLTLIATANQGSEATYESGFVIDKFPISRPNLTFSTLTVSNMSPEDSSIYLCSAHVSDRAGTEAFFGQGTRLTVV.

The CDR3 DNA reads TGTGCCACCAGCCGCCAACAGGGACCCAATCAGCCCCAGCATTTT. Its protein product is CATSRQQGPNQPQHF. J is TRBJ1-5 and V is TRBV15; the D gene is possibly TRBD1 (6 bases). This CDR3 has 15 amino acids. Germline V CDR1 and CDR2: LNHNV, YYDKDF (reference sequence). The V and J ends lost 5 bases and 3 bases respectively, with 14 bases between them.

The rearrangement links TRBV4-2 to TRBJ2-5, with D hard to call. The CDR3 is 10 amino acids. Germline assignment: CDR1 LGHNA and CDR2 YNFKEQ. V was clipped by 5 bases and J by 5 bases, with 3 bases between them. CDR3 coding DNA: TGTGCCAGCAGCGGGGAGACCCAGTACTTC. As protein: CASSGETQYF.

The rearrangement uses TRBV7-9 and TRBJ2-6, with D perhaps matching TRBD2 (5 bases). The CDR3 runs 18 residues. Germline V CDR1 and CDR2: SEHNR, FQNEAQ (reference sequence). V lost 5 bases and J 2 bases, leaving 19 bases between the germline ends. The CDR3 nucleotides are TGTGCCAGCAGCGTGTATTCGGGCGAGGGCGCTGGGGCCAACGTCCTGACTTTC. Its protein is CASSVYSGEGAGANVLTF. The full variable domain, in which reference TRBV7-9 and TRBJ2-6 provide the parts outside the CDR3, is DTGVSQNPRHKITKRGQNVTFRCDPISEHNRLYWYRQTLGQGPEFLTYFQNEAQLEKSRLLSDRFSAERPKGSFSTLEIQRTEQGDSAMYLCASSVYSGEGAGANVLTFGAGSRLTVL.

This clone has only a few counts. The rearrangement uses TRBV4-2 and TRBJ2-7; D uncertain. V dropped 1 base and J dropped 3 bases, with 7 bases sitting between them. CDR3 length: 13 residues. Germline V lookup: CDR1 LGHNA, CDR2 YNFKEQ. Written as DNA, the CDR3 is TGTGCCAGCAGCCAAGGGTCAGACTACGAGCAGTACTTC. Protein sequence: CASSQGSDYEQYF.

The chain carries TRBV5-6 and TRBJ1-5; possibly TRBD1 for D (6 bases). Trimming removed 2 bases at V and 7 bases at J, with 16 bases between. There are 15 residues in the CDR3. Looked up from germline, CDR1 is SGHDT and CDR2 is YYEEEE. As DNA, the CDR3 is TGTGCCAGCAGCTTACTACAGGGAGGGAAACAGCCCCAGCATTTT. Encoded protein: CASSLLQGGKQPQHF. Full variable domain (outside the CDR3, taken from reference TRBV5-6 and TRBJ1-5): DAGVTQSPTHLIKTRGQQVTLRCSPKSGHDTVSWYQQALGQGPQFIFQYYEEEERQRGNFPDRFSGHQFPNYSSELNVNALLLGDSALYLCASSLLQGGKQPQHFGDGTRLSIL.

The chain combines TRBV9 with TRBJ1-1; 7 nucleotides line up with TRBD1. J lost 1 base, V lost 0 bases, and 6 bases had no gene match. There are 16 residues in the CDR3. Looked up from germline, CDR1 is SGDLS and CDR2 is YYNGEE. CDR3: CASSVDRGYGNTEAFF. CDR3 sequence (DNA): TGTGCCAGCAGCGTAGACAGGGGATATGGGAACACTGAAGCTTTCTTT.

The chain links TRBV4-1 to TRBJ2-5; 8 bases line up with TRBD2. The J segment lost 4 bases and the V segment lost 6 bases, leaving 10 bases of the junction unmatched. The CDR3 extends over 15 amino acids. The germline V gene has CDR1 MGHRA and CDR2 YSYEKL. The CDR3 loop is CASSTRRGGGETQYF. The DNA for the CDR3 is TGCGCCAGCAGTACCCGACGGGGGGGTGGAGAGACCCAGTACTTC.

This chain connects TRBV5-6 to TRBJ1-1, with a possible D match to TRBD1 (5 bases). V lost 3 bases and J lost 6, with 9 bases in between. The CDR3 runs to 12 residues. Germline V gives CDR1 SGHDT, CDR2 YYEEEE. The DNA for the CDR3 is TGTGCCAGCAGCTCCGGGGCGGCTGAAGCTTTCTTT. Translation: CASSSGAAEAFF.

This clone was counted a few times. This rearrangement joins TRBV30 to TRBJ1-1; a possible D gene is TRBD1 (5 bases). The CDR3 is 14 amino acids. Germline assignment: CDR1 GTSNPN and CDR2 SVGIG (reference sequence). V lost 2 bases, J lost 1 base, and 11 bases lay in between. CDR3 amino acids: CAWSRYRTNTEAFF. As DNA, the CDR3 is TGTGCCTGGAGTAGGTACAGGACGAACACTGAAGCTTTCTTT.

This clone has only a few counts. The same CDR3 also results from other DNA sequences found in this sample. The chain carries TRBV30 and TRBJ1-5, with TRBD1 identical over 7 bases. From germline, CDR1 is GTSNPN and CDR2 SVGIG (reference sequence). The CDR3 extends over 14 amino acids. Trimming cost V 5 bases and J 0 bases; bases outside gene matches: 4. In DNA form, the CDR3 reads TGTGCCTGGGGACAGGAGAATAGCAATCAGCCCCAGCATTTT. Translation gives CAWGQENSNQPQHF.

The chain combines TRBV27 with TRBJ2-5, with TRBD2 matching over 13 bases. Germline CDR1 is MNHEY and CDR2 is SMNVEV (reference sequence). Trimming removed 3 bases from V and 5 bases from J; junction bases left unmatched: 3. The CDR3 runs to 15 residues. CDR3 in DNA: TGTGCCAGCAGTTTTGGGACTAGCGGGGTGGAGACCCAGTACTTC. This sequence encodes CASSFGTSGVETQYF.

V is TRBV25-1 and J is TRBJ2-1, with D unresolved. The CDR3 runs 14 residues. Trimming took off 1 base at V and 5 bases at J, with 9 bases between the two ends. Germline values: CDR1 MGHDK, CDR2 SYGVNS. The CDR3 protein is CASSEWAPHNEQFF. The CDR3 DNA reads as TGTGCCAGCAGTGAATGGGCCCCACACAATGAGCAGTTCTTC.

V usage is TRBV11-2 and J usage is TRBJ1-2; 7 bases align to TRBD1. Germline CDR1 reads SGHAT; CDR2 reads FQNNGV. CDR3 length: 14 residues. The trim removed 3 bases at V and 4 bases at J, leaving 5 bases unmatched. The CDR3 reads CASSFAGGSYGYTF. CDR3 nucleotide sequence: TGTGCCAGCAGCTTCGCAGGGGGTAGCTATGGCTACACCTTC.

The V call is TRBV27, the J call TRBJ2-7; D is tentatively TRBD1 or TRBD2 (5 bases each). CDR3 length: 13 amino acids. V was pared by 4 bases and J by 2 bases, with 9 bases between. Per germline, CDR1 MNHEY and CDR2 SMNVEV (reference sequence). CDR3 DNA sequence: TGTGCCAGCAGTTCCCCGGGGCCCTACGAGCAGTACTTC. It codes for CASSSPGPYEQYF.

The table lists this clone with a few counts. This sample also contains other DNA sequences that code for the same CDR3. This chain uses TRBV9 with TRBJ2-6; unclear D gene. From germline, CDR1 is SGDLS and CDR2 YYNGEE. The CDR3 runs to 13 residues. The germline V and J ends were trimmed by 3 bases and 0 bases, with 1 base remaining between them. CDR3 nucleotides: TGTGCCAGCAGCGACTCTGGGGCCAACGTCCTGACTTTC. As protein: CASSDSGANVLTF.

The rearrangement links TRBV29-1 to TRBJ1-2, with D unclear. V was pared by 0 bases and J by 0 bases, with 11 bases between. The CDR3 is 15 amino acids. The V gene's germline CDR1 is SQVTM and CDR2 ANQGSEA. The CDR3 region has the DNA TGCAGCGTTGAAGATCCTCTCAAAGCTAACTATGGCTACACCTTC. This encodes CSVEDPLKANYGYTF.